These 30 T cell receptor beta chains share one sample of origin, sequenced in a study of early T cells in non-severe SARS-CoV-2 infection. MiXCR, applied by TCRdb to the 5' RACE reads, yields one record per CDR3 protein. The sample yields 25,000 to 30,000 distinct CDR3 sequences, 4% to 5.5% seen once. Material for sequencing was whole blood. All receptors come from an adult who was a healthcare worker with PCR-confirmed SARS-CoV-2 infection or an uninfected control (not recorded which).

There are many counts of this clonotype. As DNA, the CDR3 is TGTGCCAGCAGTTACGGGCGGGAGGATTTGGATACGCAGTATTTT. Amino acids: CASSYGREDLDTQYF. V and J are TRBV6-2 or TRBV6-3 and TRBJ2-3; 8 bases align to TRBD2. This CDR3 is built from 15 residues. V lost 2 bases to trimming and J lost 6 bases; unmatched junction nucleotides: 7. The germline gives CDR1 MNHEY, CDR2 SVGEGT.

This clonotype was detected ten times or more. The chain has TRBV5-6 and TRBJ2-7; no clear D. Trimming stripped 4 bases from V and 3 bases from J, with 14 bases between. Per germline, CDR1 SGHDT and CDR2 YYEEEE. The CDR3 is 14 residues long. The CDR3 DNA is TGTGCCAGCAGCACCTCCACTGGGTACTACGAGCAGTACTTC. As protein: CASSTSTGYYEQYF.

Comment on this clonotype: Being one base from a much bigger clone, this may be a read error. V is TRBV5-1 and J is TRBJ2-6, with D maybe TRBD1 (6 bases). There are 15 residues in the CDR3. Germline V gives CDR1 SGHRS, CDR2 YFSETQ. The DNA for the CDR3 is TGCGCCAGCACTCAGGGGAGCTCTGAGGCCAACGTCCTGACTTTC. Translation gives CASTQGSSEANVLTF.

This clonotype was recorded many times. The chain combines TRBV10-1 with TRBJ2-7; D is uncertain. This CDR3 is built from 11 residues. The V gene's germline CDR1 is WNHNN and CDR2 SYGVQD (reference sequence). The ends were cut back, 3 bases at V and 6 bases at J, with 6 bases in the middle. The CDR3 sequence: CASSDESEQYF. The CDR3 bases are TGCGCCAGCAGTGACGAGAGCGAGCAGTACTTC.

This clonotype qualifies as medium-sized. J is TRBJ1-2 and V is TRBV28, with 10 bases lining up with TRBD1. V was clipped by 3 bases and J by 5 bases; unmatched bases: 6. The CDR3 has 15 residues. Germline CDR1 and CDR2: MDHEN and SYDVKM. CDR3 sequence: CASSFSGTGAYGYTF. DNA of the CDR3: TGTGCCAGCAGTTTCTCCGGGACAGGGGCATATGGCTACACCTTC.

This clonotype showed up many times. The V call is TRBV6-1, the J call TRBJ1-1; the D gene is possibly TRBD1 (6 bases). The CDR3 totals 13 residues. The V end lost 3 bases, the J end lost 4 bases, and 9 bases lay between the germline ends. Germline V CDR1 and CDR2: MNHNS, SASEGT. CDR3 DNA: TGTGCCAGCAGTGAGACAGGTTTCACTGAAGCTTTCTTT. It yields the protein CASSETGFTEAFF.

At least ten counts were recorded for this clonotype. V usage is TRBV12-3 or TRBV12-4 and J usage is TRBJ2-1; 9 bases align to TRBD2. J was trimmed by 2 bases and V by 1 base; bases with no gene match: 3. The CDR3 length is 16 residues. The CDR3 spells CASSLGSGGPYNEQFF. The CDR3 DNA sequence: TGTGCCAGCAGTTTAGGTAGCGGGGGCCCCTACAATGAGCAGTTCTTC.

At least ten counts were recorded for this clonotype. The J gene is TRBJ2-7, the V gene TRBV7-9, with D hard to call. V lost 8 bases to trimming and J lost 4 bases, with 9 bases between them. Germline V gene lookup returns CDR1 SEHNR and CDR2 FQNEAQ (reference sequence). The CDR3 loop spans 11 amino acids. The CDR3 coding sequence is TGTGCCAGCTGGTCGGGTTACGAGCAGTACTTC. Its translation: CASWSGYEQYF.

This clonotype was seen ten or more times. The DNA of the CDR3 is TGCAGTGTACGTCAGGGCGGTGAGACCCAGTACTTC. This translates into CSVRQGGETQYF. The rearrangement uses TRBV20-1 and TRBJ2-5, with TRBD1 as a possible D gene (5 bases). Germline V gene sequence: CDR1 DFQATT, CDR2 SNEGSKA (reference sequence). This CDR3 has 12 residues. V was shortened by 7 bases and J by 5 bases, with 14 bases between the two germline ends.

This chain joins TRBV11-2 and TRBJ2-1, with 9 bases lining up with TRBD2. J was trimmed by 9 bases and V by 3 bases; bases with no gene match: 12. From germline, CDR1 is SGHAT and CDR2 FQNNGV. This CDR3 is built from 16 residues. CDR3 nucleotides: TGTGCCAGCAGCTTCCGCCCCGGGCGGGAGGGCCCTGAGCAGTTCTTC. Its translation is CASSFRPGREGPEQFF.

This clonotype was seen many times. V and J are TRBV12-3 or TRBV12-4 and TRBJ2-7; no clear D. Trimming took 5 bases from V and 1 from J, leaving 12 bases between them. The CDR3 spans 14 residues. The CDR3, as DNA: TGTGCCAGCAGTCCGTCCGTCGTTTCCTACGAGCAGTACTTC. It codes for CASSPSVVSYEQYF.

The chain links TRBV29-1 to TRBJ2-7, with D perhaps matching TRBD1 or TRBD2 (5 bases each). Trimming removed 4 bases from V and 3 bases from J, with 16 bases in between. The CDR3 contains 14 residues. CDR1 is SQVTM and CDR2 is ANQGSEA in the germline V gene. The CDR3 DNA is TGCAGCGTTGGGGGGTATTTGGGCAGCTACGAGCAGTACTTC. It yields the protein CSVGGYLGSYEQYF.

The chain links TRBV6-6 to TRBJ2-5, with D uncertain. Trimming left V 2 bases short and J 1 base short, with 5 bases between. Germline assignment: CDR1 MNHNY and CDR2 SVGAGI (reference sequence). This CDR3 spans 13 amino acids. The CDR3 protein is CASSYPPQETQYF. CDR3 DNA sequence: TGTGCCAGCAGTTACCCCCCCCAAGAGACCCAGTACTTC.

This clonotype was counted many times. The chain joins TRBV4-2 to TRBJ1-5; 7 bases are a match to TRBD1. CDR1 is LGHNA and CDR2 is YNFKEQ in the germline V gene. This CDR3 comprises 15 residues. The ends lost 3 bases at V and 3 bases at J; junction bases unmatched: 5. CDR3 bases: TGTGCCAGCAGCCAGGAGACAGGGTTCAATCAGCCCCAGCATTTT. Residues: CASSQETGFNQPQHF.

The J gene is TRBJ2-2, the V gene TRBV7-6; D might be TRBD2 (6 bases). Germline lookup yields CDR1 SGHVS and CDR2 FNYEAQ. Deletions cut 5 bases from V and 0 bases from J, with 13 bases between. The CDR3 extends over 16 amino acids. CDR3 protein: CASSRPGTSNTGELFF. CDR3 DNA sequence: TGTGCCAGCAGCCGTCCTGGGACTTCGAACACCGGGGAGCTGTTTTTT.

This clonotype was detected ten times or more. This rearrangement joins TRBV4-1 to TRBJ2-3; 9 nucleotides match TRBD2. CDR3 length: 17 residues. V lost 1 base to trimming and J lost 2 bases; unmatched junction nucleotides: 7. Germline CDR1 and CDR2: MGHRA and YSYEKL. In nucleotides, the CDR3 is TGCGCCAGCAGCCAAGTGTGGCGGGGGGGCGTCACAGATACGCAGTATTTT. It is translated as CASSQVWRGGVTDTQYF.

This clonotype came up a few times. The genes are TRBV4-2 and TRBJ1-6, with D unclear. CDR1 is LGHNA, CDR2 YNFKEQ, per germline. This CDR3 spans 16 amino acids. Trimming left V 0 bases short and J 0 bases short, with 6 bases between. The CDR3 reads CASSQDRSSYNSPLHF. The CDR3 DNA follows: TGTGCCAGCAGCCAAGACAGGAGCTCCTATAATTCACCCCTCCACTTT.

The chain couples TRBV2 to TRBJ2-1; D is unclear. The CDR3 length is 14 residues. Between the trimmed V and J ends, which lost 3 bases and 8 bases, there was a span of 14 bases. Germline V gene data show CDR1 as SNHLY and CDR2 as FYNNEI. Here the CDR3 reads CASSEGSRWDEQFF. The CDR3 DNA is TGTGCCAGCAGTGAGGGGTCCCGATGGGATGAGCAGTTCTTC.

In nucleotides, the CDR3 is TGCAGTGCTAAAGGGAGCCTTCGTTACGAGCAGTACTTC. It specifies CSAKGSLRYEQYF. The chain combines TRBV20-1 with TRBJ2-7, with D perhaps TRBD2 (5 bases). The CDR3 sequence is 13 residues long. Trimming took off 4 bases at V and 4 bases at J, with 14 bases between the two ends. CDR1 is DFQATT, CDR2 SNEGSKA, per germline (reference sequence).

This clonotype was seen ten or more times. V usage is TRBV5-1 and J usage is TRBJ2-1, with 8 bases lining up with TRBD1. Losses at the gene ends were 1 base for V and 5 bases for J; bases not matched to a gene: 5. The CDR3 length is 15 residues. The germline V gene encodes CDR1 SGHRS and CDR2 YFSETQ. CDR3 amino acids: CASSLKGQDNNEQFF. CDR3 coding DNA: TGCGCCAGCAGCTTGAAGGGACAGGACAACAATGAGCAGTTCTTC. Supplemented by reference TRBV5-1 and TRBJ2-1, the full variable domain reads KAGVTQTPRYLIKTRGQQVTLSCSPISGHRSVSWYQQTPGQGLQFLFEYFSETQRNKGNFPGRFSGRQFSNSRSEMNVSTLELGDSALYLCASSLKGQDNNEQFFGPGTRLTVL.

This clonotype was recorded at least ten times. The CDR3 DNA reads as TGCGCCAGCAGCTTTGAGGTCGCAACAGATACGCAGTATTTT. This translates into CASSFEVATDTQYF. The V call is TRBV5-1, the J call TRBJ2-3; D unresolved. CDR3 length: 14 residues. Germline lookup yields CDR1 SGHRS and CDR2 YFSETQ. The germline V and J ends were trimmed by 2 bases and 3 bases, with 10 bases remaining between them.

The V and J genes are TRBV2 and TRBJ2-3, with 10 bases lining up with TRBD2. The germline V gene has CDR1 SNHLY and CDR2 FYNNEI. V shed 7 bases and J 3 bases; nucleotides not matched to a gene: 13. The CDR3 is 17 residues long. For the CDR3, the DNA is TGTGCCAGCACCTCACCCCCTAGCGGGGGTTTAACAGATACGCAGTATTTT. Its translation is CASTSPPSGGLTDTQYF.

This clonotype was detected once. It may be a read error: a sequence one base away is much more abundant. The genes are TRBV29-1 and TRBJ2-3; 10 bases fit TRBD1. Germline-derived CDR1 and CDR2 are SQVTM and ANQGSEA. V shed 8 bases, J shed 6 bases, and the junction held 8 bases outside the gene matches. The length of the CDR3 is 13 residues. CDR3 amino acids: CSSRQGAFDTQYF. The CDR3 nucleotides are TGCAGCAGCAGACAGGGGGCGTTTGATACGCAGTATTTT.

This clonotype came up many times. The J gene is TRBJ1-5, the V gene TRBV6-5; TRBD1 agrees at 9 bases. The CDR3 has 17 amino acids. V gave up 6 bases and J gave up 7 bases; unmatched junction bases: 16. CDR1 and CDR2 (germline): MNHEY, SVGAGI. The CDR3, as DNA: TGTGCCAGCAGCCGCTACCCTCGGACAGGGGAGGGGCAGCCCCAGCATTTT. Residues: CASSRYPRTGEGQPQHF.

The sample holds a few counts of this clonotype. This chain links TRBV7-9 with TRBJ1-4, with D perhaps TRBD1 (6 bases). The CDR3 length is 12 residues. Trimming left V 7 bases short and J 8 bases short, with 11 bases between. From germline, CDR1 is SEHNR and CDR2 FQNEAQ (reference sequence). The CDR3: CASKRTAEKLFF. As DNA, the CDR3 is TGTGCCAGCAAAAGGACAGCAGAAAAACTGTTTTTT.

In its sample, this clonotype was seen many times. The chain uses TRBV12-3 or TRBV12-4 and TRBJ2-5; 8 bases are a match to TRBD1. There are 13 residues in the CDR3. Unmatched junction bases numbered 0, after V lost 6 bases and J lost 0 bases. The CDR3 protein is CASSRGHQETQYF. CDR3 coding DNA: TGTGCCAGCAGCAGGGGGCACCAAGAGACCCAGTACTTC.

This clonotype was counted at least ten times. The V and J genes are TRBV2 and TRBJ2-1; unclear D gene. The CDR3 consists of 13 residues. V was trimmed by 5 bases and J by 9 bases, leaving 14 bases between them. Germline CDR1 SNHLY, CDR2 FYNNEI. The CDR3 DNA follows: TGTGCCAGCAGTAAAGGGCCGAGAGGTGAGCAGTTCTTC. Its protein is CASSKGPRGEQFF.

This clonotype has a count of ten or more. This sequence joins TRBV4-1 and TRBJ2-7; 7 nucleotides align to TRBD1. Losses at the gene ends were 3 bases for V and 4 bases for J; bases not matched to a gene: 15. This CDR3 contains 17 residues. CDR1 MGHRA and CDR2 YSYEKL come from the germline V gene. CDR3: CASSQSFTGVVGYEQYF. In DNA, the CDR3 is TGCGCCAGCAGCCAGTCATTCACAGGGGTTGTTGGGTACGAGCAGTACTTC.

This clonotype was picked up many times. The chain carries TRBV6-6 and TRBJ2-2; D might be TRBD1 or TRBD2, each matching 5 bases. The germline V gene encodes CDR1 MNHNY and CDR2 SVGAGI (reference sequence). The CDR3 extends over 16 amino acids. The ends were cut back, 7 bases at V and 1 base at J, with 16 bases in the middle. The CDR3 sequence: CASTTWLGVNTGELFF. The CDR3 DNA reads TGTGCCAGCACCACCTGGCTGGGGGTGAACACCGGGGAGCTGTTTTTT.

This clonotype counts as medium-sized. The chain joins TRBV5-4 to TRBJ2-1; D is undetermined. Trimming removed 5 bases from V and 6 bases from J, with 18 bases in between. This CDR3 region has 15 residues. Germline-derived CDR1 and CDR2 are SGHNT and YYREEE (reference sequence). CDR3 sequence: CASSTTFSMGNEQFF. Here the CDR3 DNA reads TGTGCCAGCAGTACTACTTTCTCAATGGGCAATGAGCAGTTCTTC.